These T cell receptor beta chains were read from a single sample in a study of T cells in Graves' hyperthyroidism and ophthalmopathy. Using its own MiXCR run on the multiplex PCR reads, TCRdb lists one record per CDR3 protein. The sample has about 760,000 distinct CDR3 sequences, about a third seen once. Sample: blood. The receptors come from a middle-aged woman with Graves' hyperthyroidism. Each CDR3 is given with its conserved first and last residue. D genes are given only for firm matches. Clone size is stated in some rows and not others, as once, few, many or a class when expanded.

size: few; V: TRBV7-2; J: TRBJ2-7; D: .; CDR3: CASSLAFGQSYEQYF; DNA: TGTGCCAGCAGTTTAGCCTTCGGGCAGTCTTACGAGCAGTACTTC
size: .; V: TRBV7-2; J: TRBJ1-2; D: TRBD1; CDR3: CASSQDRHTGDGYGYTF; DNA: TGCGCCAGCAGCCAAGATCGCCATACAGGGGACGGCTATGGCTACACCTTC
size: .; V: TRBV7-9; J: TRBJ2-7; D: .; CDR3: CTSCLQTPPEQYF; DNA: TGTACCAGCTGCTTGCAAACTCCGCCCGAGCAGTACTTC
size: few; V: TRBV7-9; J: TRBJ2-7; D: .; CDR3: CASSSADRLDTYEQYF; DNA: TGTGCCAGCAGCTCCGCCGACAGGCTAGATACCTACGAGCAGTACTTC
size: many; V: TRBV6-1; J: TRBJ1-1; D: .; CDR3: CASSVRMNTEAFF; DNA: TGTGCCAGCAGTGTAAGGATGAACACTGAAGCTTTCTTT
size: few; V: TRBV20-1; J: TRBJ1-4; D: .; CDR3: CSARDQQLNEKLFF; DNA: TGCAGTGCTAGAGATCAACAGTTAAATGAAAAACTGTTTTTT
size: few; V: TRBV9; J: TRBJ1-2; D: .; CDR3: CASSVALGSGYTF; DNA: TGTGCCAGCAGCGTAGCTTTGGGATCCGGCTACACCTTC
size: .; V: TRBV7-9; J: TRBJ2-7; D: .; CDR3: CASALFPWERYF; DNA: TGTGCCAGCGCTCTTTTCCCGTGGGAGCGGTACTTC
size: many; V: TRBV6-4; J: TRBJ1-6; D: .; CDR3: CASRQYEDSPLHF; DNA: TGTGCCAGCAGACAGTATGAGGATTCACCCCTCCACTTT
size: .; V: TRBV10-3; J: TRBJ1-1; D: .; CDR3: CASSYGARDTEAFF; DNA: TGTGCCAGCAGTTACGGGGCCCGGGACACTGAAGCTTTCTTT
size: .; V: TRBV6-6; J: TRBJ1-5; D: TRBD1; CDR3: CAGRHGGQGAQPQHF; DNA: TGTGCCGGCAGACACGGGGGACAGGGGGCTCAGCCCCAGCATTTT
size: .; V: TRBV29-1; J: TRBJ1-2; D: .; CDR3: CSVDKGGNYGYTF; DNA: TGCAGCGTTGATAAGGGGGGAAACTATGGCTACACCTTC
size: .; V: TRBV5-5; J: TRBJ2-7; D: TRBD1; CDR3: CASSPIRQGREQYF; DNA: TGTGCCAGCAGTCCTATTCGACAGGGGAGGGAGCAGTACTTC
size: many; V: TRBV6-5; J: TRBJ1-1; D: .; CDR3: CASSYSGGYTEAFF; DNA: TGTGCCAGCAGTTACTCGGGGGGATACACTGAAGCTTTCTTT
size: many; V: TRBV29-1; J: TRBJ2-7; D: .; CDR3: CSVVETTYEQYF; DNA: TGCAGCGTTGTAGAGACAACCTACGAGCAGTACTTC
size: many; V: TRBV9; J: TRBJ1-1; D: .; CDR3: CASSETQLNTEAFF; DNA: TGTGCCAGCAGCGAAACACAGCTGAACACTGAAGCTTTCTTT
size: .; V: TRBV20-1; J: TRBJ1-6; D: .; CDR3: CSARDRGDAGINSPLHF; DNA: TGCAGTGCTAGAGATCGGGGGGACGCCGGAATTAATTCACCCCTCCACTTT
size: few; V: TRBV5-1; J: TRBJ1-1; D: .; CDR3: CASSTGAGLNTEAFF; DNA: TGTGCCAGCAGCACTGGGGCGGGATTGAACACTGAAGCTTTCTTT
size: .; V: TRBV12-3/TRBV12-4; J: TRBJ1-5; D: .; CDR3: CASSYKIFGSGEDQPQHF; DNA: TGTGCCAGCAGTTACAAAATCTTCGGATCAGGGGAAGATCAGCCCCAGCATTTT
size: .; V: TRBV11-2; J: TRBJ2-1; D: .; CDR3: CASSFASASNEQFF; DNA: TGTGCCAGCAGCTTCGCCTCGGCCAGCAATGAGCAGTTCTTC
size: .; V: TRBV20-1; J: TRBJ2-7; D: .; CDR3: CSARETDTYEQYF; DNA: TGCAGTGCTAGGGAGACGGACACCTACGAGCAGTACTTC
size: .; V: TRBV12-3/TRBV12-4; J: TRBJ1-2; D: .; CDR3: CASSPVREGYGYTF; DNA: TGTGCCAGCAGTCCTGTTAGGGAGGGCTATGGCTACACCTTC
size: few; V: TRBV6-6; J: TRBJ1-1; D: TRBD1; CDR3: CTSSYEPPGQVNTEAFF; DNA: TGTACCAGCAGTTACGAACCGCCGGGACAGGTGAACACTGAAGCTTTCTTT
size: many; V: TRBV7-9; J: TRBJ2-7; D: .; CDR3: CASSLGLTSYEQYF; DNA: TGTGCCAGCAGCCTAGGGCTCACCTCCTACGAGCAGTACTTC
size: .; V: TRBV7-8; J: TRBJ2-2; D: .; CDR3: CASSTNRQEELFF; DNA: TGTGCCAGCAGCACCAACCGACAGGAGGAGCTGTTTTTT
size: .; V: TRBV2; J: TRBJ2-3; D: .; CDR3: CAAPPGRDRYAGTQYF; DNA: TGTGCCGCCCCCCCCGGTCGGGACCGATACGCCGGTACGCAGTATTTT
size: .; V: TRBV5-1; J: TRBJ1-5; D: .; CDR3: CASSQDGRGSLSNQPQHF; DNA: TGCGCCAGCAGCCAAGATGGAAGGGGGTCCCTAAGCAATCAGCCCCAGCATTTT
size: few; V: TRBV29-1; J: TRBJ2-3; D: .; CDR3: CSVEVLADTQYF; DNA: TGCAGCGTTGAAGTCTTGGCAGATACGCAGTATTTT
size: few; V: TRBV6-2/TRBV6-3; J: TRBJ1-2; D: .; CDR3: CASSYSGFEENYGYTF; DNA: TGTGCCAGCAGTTACTCAGGTTTCGAGGAGAACTATGGCTACACCTTC
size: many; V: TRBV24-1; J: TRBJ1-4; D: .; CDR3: CATSSGGADEKLFF; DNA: TGTGCCACCAGTTCGGGGGGCGCGGATGAAAAACTGTTTTTT
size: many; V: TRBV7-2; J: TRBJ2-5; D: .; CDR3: CASSTYQETQYF; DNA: TGTGCCAGCAGCACCTACCAAGAGACCCAGTACTTC
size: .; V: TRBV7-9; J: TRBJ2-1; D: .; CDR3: CASTLGSNYEQFF; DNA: TGTGCCAGCACCCTAGGGAGCAACTATGAGCAGTTCTTC
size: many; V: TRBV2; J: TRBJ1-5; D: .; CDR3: CASSERVQGRQPQHF; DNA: TGTGCCAGCAGTGAACGCGTTCAGGGCCGGCAGCCCCAGCATTTT
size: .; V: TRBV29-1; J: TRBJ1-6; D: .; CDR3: CSLLGRSNSPLHF; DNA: TGCAGCTTACTTGGCAGGTCGAATTCACCCCTCCACTTT
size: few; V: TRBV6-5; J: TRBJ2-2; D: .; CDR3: CASSPTWSELFF; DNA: TGTGCCAGCAGTCCGACCTGGTCGGAGCTGTTTTTT
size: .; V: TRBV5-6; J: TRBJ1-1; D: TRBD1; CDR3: CASSLDRGFTEAFF; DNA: TGTGCCAGCAGCTTGGACAGGGGATTCACTGAAGCTTTCTTT
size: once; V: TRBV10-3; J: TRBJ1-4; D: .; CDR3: CAISEGLEEFGEKLFF; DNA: TGTGCCATCAGTGAAGGTTTGGAGGAGTTCGGGGAAAAACTGTTTTTT
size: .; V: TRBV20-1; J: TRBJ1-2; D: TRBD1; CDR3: CSAEQGTYGYTF; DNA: TGCAGTGCTGAACAGGGGACCTATGGCTACACCTTC
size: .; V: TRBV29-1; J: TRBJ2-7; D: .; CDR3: CSVAGLNLGGFYEQYF; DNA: TGCAGCGTTGCCGGACTCAACTTGGGTGGCTTTTACGAGCAGTACTTC
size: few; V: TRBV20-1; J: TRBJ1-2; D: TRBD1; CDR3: CSARVNQGAGGYTF; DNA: TGCAGTGCTAGAGTAAATCAGGGGGCGGGCGGCTACACCTTC
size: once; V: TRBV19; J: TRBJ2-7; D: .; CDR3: CASGTRGSYEQYF; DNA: TGTGCCAGTGGTACCAGGGGCTCCTACGAGCAGTACTTC
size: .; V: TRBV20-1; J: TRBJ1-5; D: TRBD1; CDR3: CSATQGAQPQHF; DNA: TGCAGTGCTACACAGGGGGCCCAGCCCCAGCATTTT
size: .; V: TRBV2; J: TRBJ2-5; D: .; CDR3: CASSGEDLSWQPQYF; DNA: TGTGCCAGCAGTGGGGAGGATCTATCTTGGCAGCCCCAGTACTTC
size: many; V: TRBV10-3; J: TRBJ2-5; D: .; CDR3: CAISESGGLTQYF; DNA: TGTGCCATCAGTGAGTCGGGGGGCTTGACCCAGTACTTC
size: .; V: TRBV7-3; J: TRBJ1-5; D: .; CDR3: CASSIRPNGVSGQPQHF; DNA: TGTGCCAGCAGCATCCGACCGAACGGGGTTTCGGGTCAGCCCCAGCATTTT
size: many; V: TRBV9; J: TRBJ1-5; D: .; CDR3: CASSVGLESNQPQHF; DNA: TGTGCCAGCAGCGTAGGATTAGAGAGCAATCAGCCCCAGCATTTT